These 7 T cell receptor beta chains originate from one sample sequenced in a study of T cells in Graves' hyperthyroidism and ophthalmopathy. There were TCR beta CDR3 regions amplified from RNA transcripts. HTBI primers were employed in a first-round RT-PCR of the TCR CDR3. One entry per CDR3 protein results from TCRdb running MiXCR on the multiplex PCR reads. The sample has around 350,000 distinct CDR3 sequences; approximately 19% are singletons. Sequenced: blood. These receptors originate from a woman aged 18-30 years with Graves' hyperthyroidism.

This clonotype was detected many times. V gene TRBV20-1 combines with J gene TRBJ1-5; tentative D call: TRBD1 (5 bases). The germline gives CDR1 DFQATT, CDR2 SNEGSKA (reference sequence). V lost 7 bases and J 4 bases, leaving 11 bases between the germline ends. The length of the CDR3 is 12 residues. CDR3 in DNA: TGCAGTGGGTCAGGGTCGAATCAGCCCCAGCATTTT. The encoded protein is CSGSGSNQPQHF.

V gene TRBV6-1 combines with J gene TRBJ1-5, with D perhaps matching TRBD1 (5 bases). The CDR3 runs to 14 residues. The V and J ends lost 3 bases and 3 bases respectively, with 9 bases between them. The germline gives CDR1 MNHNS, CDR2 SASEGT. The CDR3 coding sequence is TGTGCCAGCAGTGACCAGGGCAACAATCAGCCCCAGCATTTT. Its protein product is CASSDQGNNQPQHF.

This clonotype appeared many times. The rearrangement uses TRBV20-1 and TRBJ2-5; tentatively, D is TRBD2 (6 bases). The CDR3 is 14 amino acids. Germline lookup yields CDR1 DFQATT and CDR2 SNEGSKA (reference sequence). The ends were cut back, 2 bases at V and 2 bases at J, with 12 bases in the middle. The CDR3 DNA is TGCAGTGCTAGAAAGCCTAGCGAGCAAGAGACCCAGTACTTC. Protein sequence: CSARKPSEQETQYF.

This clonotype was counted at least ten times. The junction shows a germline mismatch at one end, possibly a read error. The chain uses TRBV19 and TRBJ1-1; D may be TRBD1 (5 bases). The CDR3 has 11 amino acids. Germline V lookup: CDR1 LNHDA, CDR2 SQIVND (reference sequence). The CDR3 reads CTSTGPVEAFF. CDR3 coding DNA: TGTACCAGTACGGGACCGGTCGAAGCTTTCTTT.

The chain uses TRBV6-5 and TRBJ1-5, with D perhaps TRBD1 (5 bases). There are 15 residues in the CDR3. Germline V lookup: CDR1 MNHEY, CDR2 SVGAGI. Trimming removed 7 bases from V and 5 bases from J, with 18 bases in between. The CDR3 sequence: CASNLGPGGDQPQHF. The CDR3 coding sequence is TGTGCCAGCAATTTGGGGCCCGGGGGAGATCAGCCCCAGCATTTT.

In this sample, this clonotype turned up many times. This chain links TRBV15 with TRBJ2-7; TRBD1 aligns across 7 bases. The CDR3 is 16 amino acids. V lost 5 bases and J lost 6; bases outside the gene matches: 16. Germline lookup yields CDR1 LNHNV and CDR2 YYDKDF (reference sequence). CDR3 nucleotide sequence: TGTGCCACCAGCCGCGACCCTCTGGCAGGGGGTCGCGAGCAGTACTTC. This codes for CATSRDPLAGGREQYF. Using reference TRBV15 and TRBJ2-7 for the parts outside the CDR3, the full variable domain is DAMVIQNPRYQVTQFGKPVTLSCSQTLNHNVMYWYQQKSSQAPKLLFHYYDKDFNNEADTPDNFQSRRPNTSFCFLDIRSPGLGDTAMYLCATSRDPLAGGREQYFGPGTRLTVT.

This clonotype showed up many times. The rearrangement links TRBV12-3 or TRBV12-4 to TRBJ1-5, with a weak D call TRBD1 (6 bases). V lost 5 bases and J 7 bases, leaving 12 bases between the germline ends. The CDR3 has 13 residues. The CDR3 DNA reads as TGTGCCAGCAGTACGACAGGTGCCCAGCCCCAGCATTTT. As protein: CASSTTGAQPQHF.